This paragraph covers one T cell receptor (beta chain) sequence. The PCR ran on 60 Vbeta and 13 Jbeta primers. TCRdb's copy holds only in-frame clones and misses some; the assay was immunoSEQ multiplex PCR. Of roughly 150,000 clones listed, 50% to 75% are singletons. This record comes from a study of cytomegalovirus exposure and HLA in healthy donors. The TCR comes from a woman aged 25 to 39 in good health and CMV-seropositive. The specimen was PBMCs.

As DNA, the CDR3 is TGTGCCAGCAGCCCAGACGGGGATGGCTACACCTTC. Encoded protein: CASSPDGDGYTF. The V call is TRBV13, the J call TRBJ1-2; D remains ambiguous. Germline-derived CDR1 and CDR2 are PRHDT and FYEKMQ (reference sequence). This CDR3 contains 12 residues. With 5 bases removed from V and 6 bases from J, the gap between germline ends came to 10 bases.